The 13 T cell receptor beta chains below were found in one sample sequenced in a study of post-analysis software for immune sequencing data (dated by TCRdb to between 2014 and 2016). The research as a whole found: Significantly higher frequencies in patients than in controls were found for roughly 5 TRBV segments, including TRBV5-6, TRBV5-1 and TRBV20-1.

The protocol used for the library was PCR. Reads for this sample came from an Illumina HiSeq 2500. Unique molecular identifiers were incorporated into TCR beta cDNA libraries to reduce PCR and sequencing biases. The public reads were quality trimmed at Q25 with fastp and then assembled into clones with MiXCR by TCRdb, keeping productive beta chains. Each CDR3 protein gets just one entry, which takes the most common genes and DNA from the rows behind it. This sample holds under 650,000 distinct CDR3 sequences; around 44% were observed only once. The top ten hold under 2% of the sample. These TCRs are of unknown antigen specificity. The sequenced material came from blood. These receptors were obtained from a girl aged 5 to 17 with multiple sclerosis.

The chain joins TRBV3-1 to TRBJ2-3, with no clear D. The CDR3 has 13 residues. CDR1 and CDR2 from the germline V gene are LGHDT and YNNKEL (reference sequence). The ends were cut back, 0 bases at V and 10 bases at J, with 11 bases in the middle. CDR3 sequence: CASSQDRGTAQYF. The CDR3, as DNA: TGTGCCAGCAGCCAAGATCGAGGAACAGCGCAGTATTTT.

This clonotype was counted between two and nine times. The rearrangement links TRBV11-2 to TRBJ2-3; 9 bases match TRBD1. CDR1 and CDR2 from the germline V gene are SGHAT and FQNNGV. With V trimmed by 3 bases and J by 4 bases, 5 bases remained unmatched. The CDR3 has 15 residues. The CDR3 bases are TGTGCCAGCAGCTTGACGGACAGGGGAGCAGATACGCAGTATTTT. It yields the protein CASSLTDRGADTQYF.

The rearrangement uses TRBV7-2 and TRBJ2-7; 7 bases agree with TRBD2. The length of the CDR3 is 15 residues. The J segment lost 2 bases and the V segment lost 5 bases, leaving 9 bases of the junction unmatched. Germline V gene data show CDR1 as SGHTA and CDR2 as FQGNSA. CDR3 region: CASSHLAGPAYEQYF. DNA of the CDR3: TGTGCCAGCAGCCACTTAGCGGGTCCCGCCTACGAGCAGTACTTC.

The chain joins TRBV15 to TRBJ2-7; D might be TRBD2 (5 bases). The J call may be faulty, since TRBJ2-5 better matches the DNA end. From germline, CDR1 is LNHNV and CDR2 YYDKDF (reference sequence). The CDR3 spans 13 residues. This CDR3 is CATSSEGGETQYF. The CDR3 DNA reads TGTGCCACCAGCTCAGAGGGTGGAGAGACCCAGTACTTC.

This clonotype was picked up one time. J is TRBJ2-7 and V is TRBV20-1; 9 nucleotides agree with TRBD1. In germline, CDR1 is DFQATT, CDR2 SNEGSKA (reference sequence). The CDR3 has 13 amino acids. V shed 3 bases and J 4 bases; nucleotides not matched to a gene: 4. For the CDR3, the DNA is TGCAGTGCTAGGGGACAGGGATTTTACGAGCAGTACTTC. The encoded protein is CSARGQGFYEQYF.

The rearrangement uses TRBV19 and TRBJ2-7; TRBD1 might be the D (6 bases). The CDR3 loop spans 14 amino acids. V was pared by 7 bases and J by 3 bases, with 16 bases between. Germline V CDR1 and CDR2: LNHDA, SQIVND (reference sequence). CDR3 protein: CASMISTGGYEQYF. The DNA of the CDR3 is TGTGCCAGTATGATCTCGACAGGAGGCTACGAGCAGTACTTC.

The table lists this clonotype with a few counts. The chain carries TRBV27 and TRBJ2-1, with no clear D. This CDR3 region has 14 residues. Trimming pared 2 bases from V and 6 bases from J, leaving 11 bases between. The germline gives CDR1 MNHEY, CDR2 SMNVEV (reference sequence). The CDR3 loop reads CASSLLGLGNEQFF. The DNA for the CDR3 is TGTGCCAGCAGTTTACTGGGATTGGGCAATGAGCAGTTCTTC.

This chain uses TRBV5-1 with TRBJ1-1, with D unresolved. Trimming left V 2 bases short and J 1 base short, with 18 bases between. This CDR3 is built from 17 residues. The germline gives CDR1 SGHRS, CDR2 YFSETQ. CDR3 loop: CASSFFSAMRANTEAFF. CDR3 sequence (DNA): TGCGCCAGCAGCTTCTTTTCCGCCATGAGAGCGAACACTGAAGCTTTCTTT.

This clonotype was picked up a small number of times. This chain links TRBV4-1 with TRBJ2-6; TRBD1 matches 8 bases. Germline trimming cut 1 base from V and 0 bases from J; bases unmatched to any gene: 2. The CDR3 consists of 17 residues. CDR1 is MGHRA, CDR2 YSYEKL, per germline. CDR3 bases: TGCGCCAGCAGCCAAGGACAGGGGACCTCTGGGGCCAACGTCCTGACTTTC. Its protein is CASSQGQGTSGANVLTF.

The chain couples TRBV3-1 to TRBJ1-1, with D possibly being TRBD1 (6 bases). The CDR3 loop spans 15 amino acids. Between the trimmed V and J ends, which lost 0 bases and 4 bases, there was a span of 12 bases. In germline, CDR1 is LGHDT, CDR2 YNNKEL (reference sequence). The CDR3 here is CASSQDPGQTTEAFF. The CDR3 DNA sequence: TGTGCCAGCAGCCAAGATCCCGGACAGACCACTGAAGCTTTCTTT. The full variable domain, with the rest looked up from reference TRBV3-1 and TRBJ1-1, is DTAVSQTPKYLVTQMGNDKSIKCEQNLGHDTMYWYKQDSKKFLKIMFSYNNKELIINETVPNRFSPKSPDKAHLNLHINSLELGDSAVYFCASSQDPGQTTEAFFGQGTRLTVV.

The chain couples TRBV5-1 to TRBJ2-3, with D possibly matching TRBD1 (6 bases). Germline lookup yields CDR1 SGHRS and CDR2 YFSETQ. Trimming left V 0 bases short and J 1 base short, with 12 bases between. The CDR3 extends over 16 amino acids. CDR3 sequence (DNA): TGCGCCAGCAGCTTGGTTGGGGACACGGGCACAGATACGCAGTATTTT. Translation: CASSLVGDTGTDTQYF.

The genes are TRBV12-3 or TRBV12-4 and TRBJ1-2, with D perhaps matching TRBD1 (6 bases). Trimming removed 4 bases from V and 6 bases from J, with 18 bases in between. The CDR3 is 15 residues long. The CDR3 reads CASSSQTGPENGYTF. In DNA form, the CDR3 reads TGTGCCAGCAGTTCCCAAACAGGGCCTGAAAATGGCTACACCTTC.

This clonotype was detected only a few times. The chain carries TRBV20-1 and TRBJ2-2, with 8 bases lining up with TRBD1. The V segment lost 0 bases and the J segment 3 bases; nucleotides outside the gene matches: 9. CDR1 DFQATT and CDR2 SNEGSKA come from the germline V gene (reference sequence). This CDR3 region has 17 residues. CDR3 sequence reads: CSARDQYAGGDTGELFF. CDR3 nucleotides: TGCAGTGCTAGAGATCAGTATGCAGGGGGCGACACCGGGGAGCTGTTTTTT.